The 32 T cell receptor beta chains below all came from one sample that was sequenced in a study of cytomegalovirus exposure and HLA in healthy donors. The PCR had 60 Vbeta and 13 Jbeta primers. The repertoire was sequenced with immunoSEQ multiplex PCR; TCRdb's copy has only in-frame clones and lacks some. The sample carries 150,000 to 200,000 clones, approximately 78% recorded once. Input material: PBMCs. The receptors come from a woman under 30 in good health and CMV-seronegative.

This chain joins TRBV28 and TRBJ2-3, with TRBD2 matching 10 bases. The CDR3 spans 16 residues. The J segment lost 6 bases and the V segment lost 5 bases, leaving 11 bases of the junction unmatched. In germline, CDR1 is MDHEN, CDR2 SYDVKM. This CDR3 is CASSPWGAGGEDTQYF. The CDR3 DNA follows: TGTGCCAGCAGTCCTTGGGGAGCGGGAGGGGAGGATACGCAGTATTTT.

CDR3 nucleotides: TGTGCCAGCACCCCGGTAGACAGGGGGCAAGCAGAGACCCAGTACTTC. Amino acids: CASTPVDRGQAETQYF. The rearrangement joins TRBV28 to TRBJ2-5, with TRBD1 identical over 10 bases. The V gene's germline CDR1 is MDHEN and CDR2 SYDVKM. The CDR3 runs 16 residues. Trimming at V came to 7 bases and at J to 4 bases, leaving 12 bases not matched to a gene.

The rearrangement links TRBV7-8 to TRBJ2-7; 12 positions agree with TRBD2. The CDR3 sequence is 15 residues long. From germline, CDR1 is SGHVS and CDR2 FQNEAQ. J lost 4 bases, V lost 1 base, and 2 bases had no gene match. CDR3 in amino acids: CASSLGLAGVYEQYF. The CDR3 coding sequence is TGTGCCAGCAGCTTAGGACTAGCGGGGGTATACGAGCAGTACTTC.

CDR3 protein: CASSHQPGQGSYNEQFF. CDR3 bases: TGTGCCAGCAGCCATCAGCCGGGACAGGGTTCCTACAATGAGCAGTTCTTC. The chain links TRBV4-2 to TRBJ2-1; 9 nucleotides align to TRBD1. The CDR3 length is 17 residues. With V trimmed by 3 bases and J by 1 base, 7 bases remained unmatched. CDR1 and CDR2 (germline): LGHNA, YNFKEQ.

V is TRBV5-1 and J is TRBJ1-1, with 8 bases matching TRBD1. Germline CDR1 and CDR2: SGHRS and YFSETQ. J lost 4 bases, V lost 2 bases, and 7 bases had no gene match. The CDR3 runs to 15 residues. The CDR3: CASSFQGQGATEAFF. In DNA, the CDR3 is TGCGCCAGCAGCTTTCAGGGGCAGGGGGCCACTGAAGCTTTCTTT. The full variable domain, in which reference TRBV5-1 and TRBJ1-1 provide the parts outside the CDR3, is KAGVTQTPRYLIKTRGQQVTLSCSPISGHRSVSWYQQTPGQGLQFLFEYFSETQRNKGNFPGRFSGRQFSNSRSEMNVSTLELGDSALYLCASSFQGQGATEAFFGQGTRLTVV.

This chain uses TRBV19 with TRBJ2-7, with 9 bases lining up with TRBD2. CDR1 and CDR2 (germline): LNHDA, SQIVND (reference sequence). J lost 4 bases, V lost 6 bases, and 10 bases had no gene match. There are 15 residues in the CDR3. CDR3 nucleotides: TGTGCCAGTAGCCCCTGGGGTAGCGGGAGTTACGAGCAGTACTTC. It yields the protein CASSPWGSGSYEQYF.

This clone was detected only once. The chain uses TRBV9 and TRBJ2-3; the match to TRBD2 covers 9 bases. The V segment lost 2 bases and the J segment 6 bases; nucleotides outside the gene matches: 4. Germline loops: CDR1 SGDLS, CDR2 YYNGEE. The CDR3 is 14 amino acids. In nucleotides, the CDR3 is TGTGCCAGCAGCGTTGTAGCGGGAGAGGATACGCAGTATTTT. It specifies CASSVVAGEDTQYF.

V and J are TRBV4-2 and TRBJ2-7; the D is unclear. Germline CDR1 LGHNA, CDR2 YNFKEQ. This CDR3 is built from 13 residues. The V end lost 4 bases, the J end lost 2 bases, and 9 bases lay between the germline ends. The CDR3 region has the DNA TGTGCCAGCAGCCCACTGATAGCCTACGAGCAGTACTTC. Its translation is CASSPLIAYEQYF.

This clone turned up a few times. The chain carries TRBV7-9 and TRBJ1-5; 7 bases are a match to TRBD1. Germline V gene sequence: CDR1 SEHNR, CDR2 FQNEAQ (reference sequence). With 1 base clipped from V and 6 bases from J, the junction kept 6 bases outside the gene matches. The CDR3 sequence is 15 residues long. CDR3 in DNA: TGTGCCAGCAGCTTAGTAGGAGGGGGCGTTCAGCCCCAGCATTTT. Protein product: CASSLVGGGVQPQHF.

In this sample, this clone turned up a few times. The rearrangement uses TRBV5-8 and TRBJ2-1; TRBD2 aligns across 7 bases. Germline CDR1 SGHTS, CDR2 YDEGEE. V trimming: 5 bases; J trimming: 7 bases; junction bases outside the gene matches: 9. This CDR3 has 14 residues. CDR3 nucleotides: TGTGCCAGCAGAAAGCGGGGTACTGGGAATGAGCAGTTCTTC. Its translation: CASRKRGTGNEQFF.

V gene TRBV7-2 combines with J gene TRBJ2-3; D gene uncertain. Trimming stripped 0 bases from V and 0 bases from J, with 4 bases between. The germline V gene has CDR1 SGHTA and CDR2 FQGNSA. CDR3 length: 14 residues. The CDR3 sequence: CASSLAQSTDTQYF. CDR3 DNA: TGTGCCAGCAGCTTAGCGCAGAGCACAGATACGCAGTATTTT.

The table lists this clone with a count of one. This chain connects TRBV15 to TRBJ1-4; D might be TRBD1 (5 bases). Germline loops: CDR1 LNHNV, CDR2 YYDKDF (reference sequence). This CDR3 is built from 16 residues. The ends were cut back, 0 bases at V and 3 bases at J, with 11 bases in the middle. Here the CDR3 reads CATSRDAGPSNEKLFF. The CDR3 DNA reads TGTGCCACCAGCAGAGATGCAGGGCCCTCTAATGAAAAACTGTTTTTT.

V and J are TRBV7-8 and TRBJ2-7, with D possibly being TRBD1 (6 bases). V was clipped by 3 bases and J by 3 bases, with 9 bases between them. Germline-derived CDR1 and CDR2 are SGHVS and FQNEAQ. This CDR3 is 13 amino acids long. The CDR3 nucleotides read TGTGCCAGCAGCTTCGACAGGATCTACGAGCAGTACTTC. Translation gives CASSFDRIYEQYF.

This clone was seen a handful of times. The chain joins TRBV19 to TRBJ2-7; 7 bases match TRBD1. The CDR3 contains 16 residues. The V segment lost 4 bases and the J segment 4 bases; nucleotides outside the gene matches: 13. Germline V lookup: CDR1 LNHDA, CDR2 SQIVND (reference sequence). The CDR3 coding sequence is TGTGCCAGTAGTAAAAGCATCCGGGACAGAGGATACGAGCAGTACTTC. Its translation: CASSKSIRDRGYEQYF.

V and J are TRBV10-3 and TRBJ2-5; the match to TRBD2 covers 10 bases. In germline, CDR1 is ENHRY, CDR2 SYGVKD. V lost 0 bases and J lost 4; bases outside the gene matches: 8. This CDR3 spans 17 amino acids. The CDR3 DNA follows: TGTGCCATCAGTGAGTCGATAGGTAGCGGGGGGTCAGAGACCCAGTACTTC. It encodes CAISESIGSGGSETQYF.

The CDR3 region has the DNA TGTGCCAGCAGCCGCGGCGAGGACAATGAGCAGTTCTTC. Translation: CASSRGEDNEQFF. The rearrangement links TRBV11-2 to TRBJ2-1, with D uncertain. Between the trimmed V and J ends, which lost 5 bases and 5 bases, there was a span of 10 bases. CDR3 length: 13 amino acids. CDR1 and CDR2 (germline): SGHAT, FQNNGV.

The chain combines TRBV6-4 with TRBJ2-1, with a tentative D call TRBD2 (5 bases). The CDR3 covers 14 residues. The germline CDR1 and CDR2 sequences are MRHNA and SNTAGT. Between the trimmed V and J ends, which lost 2 bases and 5 bases, there was a span of 10 bases. CDR3: CASSDEGYNNEQFF. Written as DNA, the CDR3 is TGTGCCAGCAGTGACGAGGGATACAACAATGAGCAGTTCTTC.

The chain carries TRBV2 and TRBJ2-1; 10 nucleotides agree with TRBD2. This CDR3 region has 20 residues. Germline CDR1 and CDR2: SNHLY and FYNNEI. V dropped 6 bases and J dropped 9; count of bases not matched to a gene: 26. The CDR3 spells CASSRVGRGKGLAGVGEQFF. The CDR3 DNA reads as TGTGCCAGCAGCCGGGTGGGCAGGGGGAAGGGTCTAGCGGGAGTGGGTGAGCAGTTCTTC.

This clone was seen a handful of times. The gene calls are TRBV27 and TRBJ2-5; 7 bases are shared with TRBD2. The length of the CDR3 is 15 residues. Per the germline V gene, CDR1 is MNHEY and CDR2 is SMNVEV (reference sequence). The V segment lost 5 bases and the J segment 3 bases; nucleotides outside the gene matches: 9. The CDR3 spells CASSPQRAGEETQYF. The DNA for the CDR3 is TGTGCCAGCAGTCCCCAGAGGGCGGGAGAAGAGACCCAGTACTTC.

The chain combines TRBV5-5 with TRBJ1-1, with D possibly TRBD1 on 5 matching bases. V was cut by 0 bases and J by 6 bases, with 12 bases left in between. The germline V gene encodes CDR1 SGHKS and CDR2 YYEKEE (reference sequence). This CDR3 has 14 residues. In nucleotides, the CDR3 is TGTGCCAGCAGCTTGGTTCCGGGAGGGGCTGAAGCTTTCTTT. This gives the protein CASSLVPGGAEAFF.

J is TRBJ2-1 and V is TRBV14, with TRBD1 identical over 12 bases. The CDR3 runs to 20 residues. Germline CDR1 is SGHDN and CDR2 is FVKESK. The junction had 10 bases not matched to a gene; V was cut back by 1 base and J by 0 bases. This CDR3 is CASSQGGGQGAWSSYNEQFF. The CDR3 DNA reads TGTGCCAGCAGCCAAGGGGGGGGACAGGGGGCCTGGAGCTCCTACAATGAGCAGTTCTTC.

In this sample, this clone turned up once. The genes are TRBV19 and TRBJ1-5, with TRBD1 as a possible D gene (5 bases). The germline gives CDR1 LNHDA, CDR2 SQIVND (reference sequence). The V end was cut by 6 bases, the J end by 7 bases, with 16 bases between. The CDR3 is 14 residues long. Here the CDR3 reads CASSQRWGPQPQHF. DNA for the CDR3: TGTGCCAGTAGCCAACGATGGGGCCCCCAGCCCCAGCATTTT. Drawing the rest from reference TRBV19 and TRBJ1-5, the complete variable domain is DGGITQSPKYLFRKEGQNVTLSCEQNLNHDAMYWYRQDPGQGLRLIYYSQIVNDFQKGDIAEGYSVSREKKESFPLTVTSAQKNPTAFYLCASSQRWGPQPQHFGDGTRLSIL.

The V gene is TRBV9, the J gene TRBJ1-1, with a weak D call TRBD1 (5 bases). This CDR3 has 14 amino acids. V was clipped by 0 bases and J by 5 bases, with 11 bases between them. From germline, CDR1 is SGDLS and CDR2 YYNGEE. The CDR3 is CASSVVREGTEAFF. The CDR3 bases are TGTGCCAGCAGCGTAGTCAGGGAAGGAACTGAAGCTTTCTTT.

This sequence joins TRBV30 and TRBJ2-7; 8 bases agree with TRBD2. CDR1 and CDR2 (germline): GTSNPN, SVGIG (reference sequence). This CDR3 contains 12 residues. V shed 7 bases and J 2 bases; nucleotides not matched to a gene: 4. CDR3: CASTSGAYEQYF. CDR3 DNA sequence: TGTGCCTCAACTAGCGGAGCCTACGAGCAGTACTTC.

Only a few counts were recorded for this clone. This chain links TRBV5-1 with TRBJ1-1; TRBD1 agrees at 10 bases. Germline V CDR1 and CDR2: SGHRS, YFSETQ. The junction had 7 bases not matched to a gene; V was cut back by 4 bases and J by 4 bases. The CDR3 consists of 15 residues. CDR3 in DNA: TGCGCCAGCAGCGTATCCGGGACAGGGGTCACTGAAGCTTTCTTT. This encodes CASSVSGTGVTEAFF.

This clone was counted a few times. The chain recombines TRBV10-1 with TRBJ2-1; D possibly corresponds to TRBD1 (6 bases). The CDR3 contains 11 residues. CDR1 WNHNN and CDR2 SYGVQD come from the germline V gene (reference sequence). Trimming stripped 10 bases from V and 6 bases from J, with 10 bases between. As DNA, the CDR3 is TGCGCCACCTTACAGGGCAATGAGCAGTTCTTC. Its protein product is CATLQGNEQFF.

To note about this clone: Compared with germline, one end of the junction differs, possibly owing to a read error. The chain has TRBV7-9 and TRBJ2-1, with D hard to call. This CDR3 has 16 amino acids. In germline, CDR1 is SEHNR, CDR2 FQNEAQ (reference sequence). The CDR3 DNA reads TGTTCCAGCAGCTTAGTATCGCCTAGCTCCTACAATGAGCAGTTCTTC. Its translation is CSSSLVSPSSYNEQFF.

V gene TRBV18 combines with J gene TRBJ2-2; possibly TRBD1 for D (6 bases). This CDR3 spans 13 amino acids. Looked up from germline, CDR1 is KGHSH and CDR2 is LQKENI. Trimming took off 8 bases at V and 3 bases at J, with 10 bases between the two ends. CDR3 residues: CASKQGYTGELFF. The CDR3 DNA follows: TGTGCCAGCAAACAGGGATACACCGGGGAGCTGTTTTTT.

This clone appeared a single time. The genes are TRBV4-1 and TRBJ2-1; 11 bases line up with TRBD2. After removal of 6 bases from V and 2 bases from J, the junction contained 12 bases not matched to a gene. CDR1 and CDR2 from the germline V gene are MGHRA and YSYEKL. This CDR3 is built from 18 residues. CDR3 amino acids: CASRFFSGRADTYNEQFF. The CDR3 nucleotides read TGCGCCAGCAGATTTTTTAGCGGGAGGGCCGATACCTACAATGAGCAGTTCTTC.

In its sample, this clone was seen a few times. This chain uses TRBV4-2 with TRBJ1-5; 8 bases line up with TRBD1. With V trimmed by 0 bases and J by 4 bases, 2 bases remained unmatched. This CDR3 comprises 15 residues. Germline CDR1 is LGHNA and CDR2 is YNFKEQ. The CDR3 DNA sequence: TGTGCCAGCAGCCAAGAGACAGGGGAGAATCAGCCCCAGCATTTT. Its protein is CASSQETGENQPQHF.

V is TRBV14 and J is TRBJ2-7, with unresolved D. The CDR3 extends over 11 amino acids. V dropped 4 bases and J dropped 2 bases, with 3 bases sitting between them. Germline V gene sequence: CDR1 SGHDN, CDR2 FVKESK. CDR3 DNA sequence: TGTGCCAGCAGCCCAGCCTACGAGCAGTACTTC. Translation gives CASSPAYEQYF.

This clone was seen once. V and J are TRBV28 and TRBJ2-7; 8 nucleotides line up with TRBD2. The CDR3 contains 13 residues. J was trimmed by 3 bases and V by 7 bases; bases with no gene match: 5. The germline CDR1 and CDR2 sequences are MDHEN and SYDVKM. CDR3 sequence: CASNRGGSYEQYF. CDR3 DNA sequence: TGTGCCAGCAACCGGGGGGGGAGCTACGAGCAGTACTTC.